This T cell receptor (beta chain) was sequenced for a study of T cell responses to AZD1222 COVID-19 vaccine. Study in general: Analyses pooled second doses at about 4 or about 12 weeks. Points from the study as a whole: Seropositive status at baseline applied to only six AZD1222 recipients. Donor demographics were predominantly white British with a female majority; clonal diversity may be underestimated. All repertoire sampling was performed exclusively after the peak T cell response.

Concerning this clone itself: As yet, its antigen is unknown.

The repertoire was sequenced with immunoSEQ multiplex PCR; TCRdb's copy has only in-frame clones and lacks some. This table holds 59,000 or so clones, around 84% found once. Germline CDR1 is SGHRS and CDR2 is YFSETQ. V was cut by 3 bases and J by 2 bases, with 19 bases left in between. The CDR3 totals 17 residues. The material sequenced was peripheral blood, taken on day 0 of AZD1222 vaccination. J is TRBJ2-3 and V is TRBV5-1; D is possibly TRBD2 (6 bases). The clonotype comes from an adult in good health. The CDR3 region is CASSSGTGGGNTDTQYF. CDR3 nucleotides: TGCGCCAGCAGCTCTGGGACTGGAGGAGGGAACACAGATACGCAGTATTTT.